Listed here is a single T cell receptor beta chain. V was trimmed by 3 bases and J by 5 bases, leaving 2 bases between them. This CDR3 contains 11 residues. Germline CDR1 reads KGHSH; CDR2 reads LQKENI. This sample was taken from a study of T cell responses to AZD1222 COVID-19 vaccine. The protocol was immunoSEQ multiplex PCR, while the TCRdb copy is restricted to in-frame clones and leaves out a portion. The data hold some 150,000 clones, with roughly 91% observed a single time. The TCR comes from an adult in good health. The chain links TRBV18 to TRBJ2-1; D remains unclear. Source: peripheral blood, taken on day 0 of AZD1222 vaccination. CDR3 bases: TGTGCCAGCTCACCGAACAATGAGCAGTTCTTC. Amino acids: CASSPNNEQFF. Complete variable domain (other parts from reference TRBV18 and TRBJ2-1): NAGVMQNPRHLVRRRGQEARLRCSPMKGHSHVYWYRQLPEEGLKFMVYLQKENIIDESGMPKERFSAEFPKEGPSILRIQQVVRGDSAAYFCASSPNNEQFFGPGTRLTVL.